The text below deals with one T cell receptor (beta chain). Which antigen it targets is not known. Libraries were built with the immunoSEQ multiplex PCR assay. For the multiplex PCR, a mixture combining 60 forward primers for TCR Vbeta segments and 13 reverse primers for TCR Jbeta segments was used. Amplification of the CDR3 region of rearranged TCR beta genes was performed with a multiplex PCR assay on genomic DNA. Amplified TCR beta libraries were sequenced as 87-base-pair reads on the Illumina HiSeq System. In the authors' own workflow: A later analysis tallied tens of millions of unique TCR beta chains across the 600 to 700 repertoires, and approximately 12 million of those chains were shared by two or more donors. To remove PCR and sequencing errors, raw reads were error-corrected and collapsed into unique sequences using a nearest-neighbor algorithm that merged closely related sequences. Alignment of CDR3 sequences to IMGT reference sequences was used to assign V, D and J gene segments. For a sequence to be retained, at least a six-nucleotide match to both a V gene segment and a J gene segment was required. A rearrangement was called productive if the CDR3 had no stop codons and remained in frame with V and J, and every other rearrangement was called non-productive. Following IMGT convention, CDR3 was defined as the stretch from the second conserved V-encoded cysteine to the conserved J-encoded phenylalanine. The earlier analysis of fewer than 750 of the donors excluded sequences that lacked an unambiguous match to a single V gene segment. An earlier analysis of several hundred of the donors called V segments functional above 56.7% productive rearrangements and segregating when the between-donor standard deviation exceeded 5%. A statistical classification framework was developed to diagnose cytomegalovirus status using the catalog of TCR beta chain sequences. In a later analysis, TCR nucleotide sequences were compared against IMGT/GENE-DB human TR gene sequences so that V and J genes could be assigned. In a later analysis, CDR3 sequences and most-parsimonious VDJ recombination scenarios were assigned using the TCRdist pipeline. In a later analysis, every TCR beta chain was defined by the combination of its CDR3 amino acid sequence and its V-gene family, and reads without a unique V-gene family were dropped. A later analysis removed 450 to 600 highly shared, low-generation-probability nucleotide sequences to deal with suspected cross-contamination and a sequencing artifact. In a later analysis, a clonal expansion index for each public chain was calculated from normalized within-repertoire ranks of inferred template counts. In a later analysis, generation probabilities were computed with a VDJ recombination model fitted to out-of-frame rearrangements, and the resulting probabilities were checked against IGoR. A later analysis scored TCR-TCR, TCR-HLA and TCR-CMV co-occurrence with hypergeometric tests, applying a repertoire-size bias correction to TCR pairs. To estimate false discovery rates, a later analysis permuted the HLA or CMV assignments 20 times. In a later analysis, co-occurring TCRs were grouped using DBSCAN, and TCRdist sequence similarity was added for clustering within HLA-allele-positive subsets. For co-occurrence clustering, repertoires with fewer than 30,000 or more than 120,000 public chains were excluded, along with a handful of repertoires with anomalous nucleotide sharing. In TCRdb, the immuneACCESS table is reduced to in-frame sequences with V and J assigned. These tables do not hold every clone; where another copy was compared, an unresolved V gene accounts for under half, and the others remain unexplained. That table supplies the V and J calls and clone size; D and trimming were determined from the DNA. The table kept for this sample lists 200,000 to 250,000 clones. The top ten constitute about 0.9% of the sample.

This sample was taken from a study of cytomegalovirus exposure and HLA in healthy donors (dated by TCRdb to about 2017). With respect to the entire study: In an earlier analysis of several hundred of the donors, 276 Gb of sequence data and approximately 120 million unique TCR beta sequences from about 179 million T cells were reported. An early release covering approximately 600 HLA-typed donors comprised approximately 300 gigabases of sequencing data and around 86 million unique TCR sequences. Of the approximately 370 genotyped donors, over 80% were placed in the genetic ancestry cluster associated with self-reported Caucasian donors. The study aimed to test whether cataloging public T cell receptors could reveal signatures of past pathogen exposure. The study used immunosequencing to profile the T cell repertoires of hundreds of subjects and linked those repertoires to cytomegalovirus serostatus. Besides the first cohort of around 670 subjects, a separate validation cohort made up of 95 to 150 different subjects was used. To predict cytomegalovirus infection status, the study brought together high-throughput TCR immunosequencing, statistical association of individual TCRs with disease status, and machine learning. To study patterns of TCR occurrence, a later analysis re-analyzed previously published TCR beta repertoires from around 670 donors and added high-resolution HLA genotyping. Rather than drawing on any new phenotypic data, the later analysis identified candidate immune exposures from TCR beta sequences and the way those sequences occurred across donors. An earlier analysis of 500 to 650 of the donors applied high-throughput TCR beta sequencing to assess whether each TCR beta V gene segment acted as functional or pseudogenic. Donor age, sex, ethnicity and CMV serostatus were compiled together with the repertoire data. Genome-wide SNP genotypes for about three fifths of the roughly 670 donors were used in a later genetic analysis, which treated that subset as a discovery cohort. All discovery cohort repertoires had been generated using a single sequencing platform. HLA typing covered class I and class II loci at four-digit resolution. The number of typed donors differed by locus: roughly 620-640 for A, B, C, DRB1 and DQB1; approximately 520 for DQA1; around 580 for DPA1; and around 470 for DPB1. Four or five DR-DQ haplotypes were handled as single units for association and clustering because linkage in the cohort was strong. Across 398 genotyped donors of the cohort, an average of about 200,000 unique TCR beta nucleotide sequences per donor were sequenced, and approximately 17% of those sequences were non-productive.

In total, more than 500 healthy bone marrow donors made up the cohort. At the time of sampling, every cohort member was nominally healthy, though immune exposures that went unrecorded were likely present. The donor was CMV seropositive and belonged to the group of more than 250 seropositive cohort members. A peripheral blood sample was provided by each donor, and peripheral blood mononuclear cells were used for TCR beta sequencing. The Qiagen DNeasy Blood Extraction Kit was used to extract genomic DNA from the blood cell samples. Results the study describes overall, beyond this receptor: HLA typing was unavailable for some donors at each locus, so association tests used only the typed subset. In an earlier analysis of under 600 of the donors, most TCR beta V segments were observed in productive rearrangements about 90% or about 30% of the time, broadly matching IMGT annotations. In a later analysis, some 17,000 TCR beta sequences were associated with specific HLA alleles at a false discovery rate of 0.05. Some IMGT-functional V segments, including TRBV6-2 and TRBV6-3, could not be told apart with the 87-base-pair reads, so those segments were excluded. A further reported finding was that TCR beta sequences accurately predicted the HLA-A and HLA-B alleles for most subjects in the first cohort. The cohort was sequenced for TCR beta chains only, and without alpha or paired-chain data the features that could be detected were limited. In a later genetic analysis, fewer N-insertions in productive TCRs were reported among donors in an Asian-associated ancestry cluster than the 666-donor mean. In a later genetic analysis, a missense DCLRE1C variant was associated with V-gene and J-gene trimming of TCR beta chains, and the association was replicated in an independent cohort. Three of the identified cytomegalovirus-associated TCR beta chains were confirmed in vitro to be specific for cytomegalovirus antigens. CMV serostatus was the only immune exposure information available for the cohort. When HLA alleles, especially DR and DQ, strongly co-occurred, TCR associations were difficult to assign to individual alleles. Roughly uniform sequencing depth across donors was assumed in presence/absence analyses, although this assumption may not hold. According to the authors, the approach could potentially be generalized to other disease states and immunological phenotypes. While some public TCRs were present in many individuals, most TCR sequences turned up only very rarely across donors. Compared with equally common non-associated chains, HLA-associated TCR beta chains in a later analysis were more clonally expanded and had lower generation probabilities. A total of fewer than 200 TCR beta chains were listed by the study as associated with cytomegalovirus. In both the original and validation cohorts, the classifier was reported to diagnose cytomegalovirus status with high specificity and sensitivity. Because counts were too low, 15 to 20 rarely observed V segments, including chromosome 9 orphons, were excluded from the earlier analysis of 587 of the donors. A later analysis found that TCR association rates varied across HLA loci, with DRB1 alleles showing the most associated TCRs and HLA-C alleles the fewest. Linkage disequilibrium might explain the correlated functional status among segregating V segments, but an unknown experimental factor could not be ruled out. The sequencing pipeline was judged likely to have produced a cluster of highly shared sequence variants as a technical artifact. A later analysis reported that several top co-occurrence clusters appeared linked to parvovirus B19, influenza, CMV and Epstein-Barr virus. A later analysis found that most CMV-associated TCR beta chains appeared HLA-restricted, with HLA associations seemingly driven largely by CMV exposure.

Clipping removes 5 bases from V and 1 base from J, with 6 as the unmatched junction base count. According to the germline V gene, CDR1 reads SGHTA and CDR2 reads FQGNSA. Measured from the cysteine to the phenylalanine, the CDR3 is 15 residues long. The read is trimmed to its CDR3 DNA, 45 bases read in frame from base 1. Sample: PBMCs. The clonotype originates from a woman aged 30 to 39 in good health and CMV-seropositive. The rearranged segments are TRBV7-2 and TRBJ2-7, with 9 central nucleotides matching TRBD1. CDR3 loop: CASSLGQGRSYEQYF. The nucleotide sequence is TGTGCCAGCAGCCTCGGACAGGGGAGATCCTACGAGCAGTACTTC.